This record concerns one TCR beta chain sequence. Its specificity is unknown. These data originate in a study of beta chain features in type 1 diabetes. Study at large: No age, gender or cell yield differences were seen between patients and healthy donors. The study, taken as a whole, reports: Within the patient group, naive, central memory and Treg TCRB repertoires appeared more similar to each other than within healthy donors.

Donors contributed one heparinised blood draw apiece, averaging about 110 mL. The investigators reverse transcribed all of the isolated RNA, so they sequenced expressed TCRB transcripts. This table comes from immunoSEQ multiplex PCR, and its TCRdb copy is limited to in-frame clones, with some not included. The sample has about 900,000 clones; about a sixth are singletons. Germline V gives CDR1 SGHTA, CDR2 FQGNSA. V lost 1 base, J lost 3 bases, and 4 bases stayed unmatched. The CDR3 is made up of 15 amino acids. This TCR was recovered from a woman aged 18-29 years in good health. The sequencing sample was made of naive CD4+ T cells from blood. The chain combines TRBV7-2 with TRBJ2-5; 8 bases match TRBD1. CDR3 nucleotide sequence: TGTGCCAGCAGCTTAGAAGGACAGGGAAAAGAGACCCAGTACTTC. It specifies CASSLEGQGKETQYF.